The subject of this entry is one T cell receptor (beta chain). What it binds is unknown. PCR primers comprised 60 Vbeta and 13 Jbeta primers. TCRdb keeps only in-frame clones here, not all; method: immunoSEQ multiplex PCR. The sample contains roughly 150,000 clones, about three quarters of which appear only once. This sample stems from a study of cytomegalovirus exposure and HLA in healthy donors. Study-wide findings and caveats: Reports showed the classifier diagnosing cytomegalovirus status with high specificity and sensitivity. An assumption of roughly uniform sequencing depth across donors underlay the presence/absence analyses. The authors listed approximately 160 TCR beta chains as cytomegalovirus-associated.

The sequencing sample was made of PBMCs. The sequence was collected from a woman between 40 and 50 years old in good health and CMV-seropositive.

The CDR3 DNA sequence: TGTGCCAGCACGCCCAGGGGTAGGGAAAAACTGTTTTTT. This codes for CASTPRGREKLFF. The chain links TRBV2 to TRBJ1-4, with D tentatively TRBD1 (6 bases). This CDR3 contains 13 residues. V gave up 7 bases and J gave up 8 bases, with 14 bases separating them. Germline CDR1 is SNHLY and CDR2 is FYNNEI.